This TCR beta chain was documented in a study of shared clonotypes between healthy human individuals. Study-wide background: A couple of female and three male donors aged 18 to 49 were enrolled.

Study findings and constraints: Although depth was large, rarefaction showed that sequencing of the sorted subsets was incomplete. All-four-donor shared clonotypes had higher generation probabilities than non-shared clonotypes did. Sampling involved blood alone; tissue repertoires likely differ.

The data were produced by immunoSEQ multiplex PCR, yet TCRdb's version contains in-frame clones alone and is incomplete. The sample yields 1,100,000 or so clones, about 84% seen once. As regards this clone: Its antigen remains unidentified.

Trimming took 2 bases from V and 3 from J, leaving 8 bases between them. The CDR3 length is 14 residues. Germline CDR1 reads SGHAT; CDR2 reads FQNNGV. The chain is built from TRBV11-2 and TRBJ2-1; D is uncertain. This receptor was taken from a man between 18 and 29 years old in good health. Some clones in this sample may be carry-over from other donors' samples. Sequences were obtained from memory CD4+ T cells from PBMCs. Subset meaning: CD45RA-negative fraction. This CDR3 is CASSLLFGYNEQFF. The CDR3 nucleotides are TGTGCCAGCAGCTTATTGTTCGGCTACAATGAGCAGTTCTTC.